The source of this TCR beta chain is a study of cytomegalovirus exposure and HLA in healthy donors. Looking at the study overall: Around 80 million unique TCR sequences came from HLA-typed donors in an early release.

Findings and caveats of the study: Excluded were some V segments that proved indistinguishable, including TRBV6-2 and TRBV6-3. There were some public TCRs occurring in many donors, but most TCR sequences were rare. Donors belonging to an Asian-associated ancestry cluster reportedly showed fewer N-insertions in productive TCRs than the roughly 670-donor mean, according to what a later analysis found.

As concerns this clone: Its antigen is undetermined.

Primers for the PCR totalled 60 Vbeta and 13 Jbeta. The data were produced by immunoSEQ multiplex PCR, yet TCRdb's version contains in-frame clones alone and is incomplete. The sample has 150,000 or so clones, more than 70% seen once. Per the germline V gene, CDR1 is MNHEY and CDR2 is SVGAGI. After removal of 5 bases from V and 4 bases from J, the junction contained 1 base not matched to a gene. The CDR3 totals 13 residues. Material for sequencing was PBMCs. The receptor's source is a male donor in good health and CMV-seropositive. The V gene is TRBV6-5, the J gene TRBJ1-1; the match to TRBD1 covers 10 bases. CDR3 loop: CASSGTGATEAFF. The CDR3 DNA reads TGTGCCAGCAGTGGGACAGGGGCCACTGAAGCTTTCTTT.